The sequence of this T cell receptor beta chain was determined in a study of glioma-infiltrating T cells. TCR alpha and beta CDR3 regions were amplified from RNA using iRepertoire nested multiplex PCR. TCRdb redid the calling of the multiplex PCR reads with MiXCR, one entry per CDR3 protein. This sample has approximately 120,000 distinct CDR3 sequences, with 20% to 25% found just once. This CDR3 contains 13 residues. V lost 7 bases, J lost 7 bases, and 17 bases lay in between. This clonotype was detected only a few times. The source is a human donor with low-grade glioma or glioblastoma, undergoing nonglioma brain surgery, or in good health (not recorded which). The sequenced material came from glioma tissue, nonneoplastic brain tissue, or PBMCs (not recorded which). The V gene is TRBV12-3 or TRBV12-4, the J gene TRBJ2-7, with a weak D call TRBD2 (7 bases). The DNA for the CDR3 is TGTGCCAGCACCCTCGGGGGCGGGAGTGAGCAGTACTTC. It is translated as CASTLGGGSEQYF.